Below are 13 T cell receptor beta chains sequenced from a single sample in a study of shared clonotypes between healthy human individuals. Sequencing was performed with immunoSEQ multiplex PCR; in TCRdb, only in-frame clones are kept and a portion is missing. The sample holds 450,000 to 500,000 clones, approximately 81% seen once. The sequencing sample was made of PBMCs. The origin of the receptors is a woman in her thirties or forties in good health. Some clones in this sample may be carry-over from other donors' samples.

The CDR3 coding sequence is TGTGCCAGCAGAGCGGGACTAGCGGCCTACAATGAGCAGTTCTTC. This sequence encodes CASRAGLAAYNEQFF. This chain links TRBV7-2 with TRBJ2-1, with 11 bases that match TRBD2. With V trimmed by 6 bases and J by 2 bases, 3 bases remained unmatched. The germline CDR1 and CDR2 sequences are SGHTA and FQGNSA. CDR3 length: 15 residues.

The rearrangement links TRBV19 to TRBJ1-5, with D tentatively TRBD1 (5 bases). CDR1 and CDR2 from the germline V gene are LNHDA and SQIVND (reference sequence). The CDR3 covers 15 residues. V gave up 9 bases and J gave up 2 bases, with 17 bases separating them. In nucleotides, the CDR3 is TGTGCCAGCGTCGACCGGGCCAGGGGCAATCAGCCCCAGCATTTT. Translating it yields CASVDRARGNQPQHF.

The chain carries TRBV7-2 and TRBJ2-2, with D maybe TRBD2 (5 bases). Germline CDR1 and CDR2: SGHTA and FQGNSA. The CDR3 has 13 amino acids. The V gene lost 6 bases and the J gene lost 1 base, with 6 bases spanning the gap. The CDR3 region is CASRRENTGELFF. CDR3 nucleotide sequence: TGTGCCAGCAGGAGGGAGAACACCGGGGAGCTGTTTTTT.

CDR3 nucleotides: TGTGCCAGCAGCTTGCTAGCGGGCCGCGGGGAGCAGTACTTC. The encoded protein is CASSLLAGRGEQYF. The chain couples TRBV5-4 to TRBJ2-7; 8 bases are a match to TRBD2. Germline V gene sequence: CDR1 SGHNT, CDR2 YYREEE (reference sequence). The CDR3 has 14 amino acids. The J segment lost 7 bases and the V segment lost 1 base, leaving 7 bases of the junction unmatched.

This chain links TRBV27 with TRBJ2-3; the D call may be TRBD1 or TRBD2 (5 bases each). The germline gives CDR1 MNHEY, CDR2 SMNVEV (reference sequence). Trimming removed 5 bases from V and 4 bases from J, with 22 bases in between. The CDR3 has 17 residues. Here the CDR3 DNA reads TGTGCCAGCAGTCCTAGGGGTGGGGGAATTATCGCAGATACGCAGTATTTT. Amino acid sequence: CASSPRGGGIIADTQYF.

This clone has just one count. The rearrangement joins TRBV28 to TRBJ1-1, with D uncertain. This CDR3 contains 12 residues. Germline V gene sequence: CDR1 MDHEN, CDR2 SYDVKM. Between the trimmed V and J ends, which lost 5 bases and 7 bases, there was a span of 11 bases. The CDR3 DNA is TGTGCCAGCAGTCTACCGTACCATGAAGCTTTCTTT. Translation: CASSLPYHEAFF. The full variable domain, completed using reference TRBV28 and TRBJ1-1, is DVKVTQSSRYLVKRTGEKVFLECVQDMDHENMFWYRQDPGLGLRLIYFSYDVKMKEKGDIPEGYSVSREKKERFSLILESASTNQTSMYLCASSLPYHEAFFGQGTRLTVV.

In regard to this clone: This sequence is one base from a far larger clone and is likely a read error. This same CDR3 is encoded by further DNA sequences in the sample. This chain uses TRBV11-2 with TRBJ2-2; the match to TRBD1 covers 8 bases. Germline assignment: CDR1 SGHAT and CDR2 FQNNGV. This CDR3 region has 16 residues. In DNA, the CDR3 is TGTGCCAGCAGCACAGGACAGGGAACGAACACAGGGGAGCTGTTTTTT. This codes for CASSTGQGTNTGELFF.

The V call is TRBV7-4, the J call TRBJ2-4, with D possibly being TRBD1 or TRBD2 (7 bases each). Germline V gives CDR1 SGHVT, CDR2 SQSDAQ. This CDR3 is built from 17 residues. V dropped 2 bases and J dropped 4 bases, with 18 bases sitting between them. The CDR3 here is CASSLCPDREGKNIQYF. The CDR3 DNA follows: TGTGCCAGCAGCTTATGTCCTGACAGGGAGGGTAAAAACATTCAGTACTTC. Complete variable domain (other parts from reference TRBV7-4 and TRBJ2-4): GAGVSQSPRYKVAKRGRDVALRCDSISGHVTLYWYRQTLGQGSEVLTYSQSDAQRDKSGRPSGRFSAERPERSVSTLKIQRTEQGDSAVYLCASSLCPDREGKNIQYFGAGTRLSVL.

V gene TRBV7-2 combines with J gene TRBJ1-1; 7 nucleotides match TRBD1. The ends lost 4 bases at V and 5 bases at J; junction bases unmatched: 7. The CDR3 sequence is 14 residues long. Germline CDR1 SGHTA, CDR2 FQGNSA. Here the CDR3 DNA reads TGTGCCAGCAGCTCCCTCGACAGGGCGACTGAAGCTTTCTTT. Amino acids: CASSSLDRATEAFF.

Remarks on this clone: This likely stems from a read error, as it lies one base from a far larger clone. The rearrangement links TRBV4-2 to TRBJ1-1; D is perhaps TRBD1 (5 bases). The CDR3 runs 15 residues. V was trimmed by 1 base and J by 0 bases, leaving 9 bases between them. Germline CDR1 is LGHNA and CDR2 is YNFKEQ. CDR3 DNA: TGTGCCAGCAGCCAAGGGGACGGCTTGAACACTGAAGCTTTCTTT. Its protein product is CASSQGDGLNTEAFF.

For this clone: With only one base between it and a far larger clone, this is likely a read error. V gene TRBV7-8 combines with J gene TRBJ1-1; the D gene is possibly TRBD1 (5 bases). This CDR3 contains 14 residues. V was shortened by 2 bases and J by 4 bases, with 11 bases between the two germline ends. Germline CDR1 SGHVS, CDR2 FQNEAQ. CDR3 bases: TGTGCCAGCAGCTTACAGGGATGTATCACTGAAGCTTTCTTT. Its translation is CASSLQGCITEAFF.

J is TRBJ2-2 and V is TRBV9; possible D gene TRBD1, 6 bases. The CDR3 contains 16 residues. Germline lookup yields CDR1 SGDLS and CDR2 YYNGEE. The V gene lost 4 bases and the J gene lost 3 bases, with 16 bases spanning the gap. The CDR3 nucleotides are TGTGCCAGCAGCCCCGGGACGACAGGTTACACCGGGGAGCTGTTTTTT. It codes for CASSPGTTGYTGELFF.

V is TRBV5-5 and J is TRBJ1-1; D possibly corresponds to TRBD1 (5 bases). The germline gives CDR1 SGHKS, CDR2 YYEKEE (reference sequence). Trimming took off 4 bases at V and 10 bases at J, with 20 bases between the two ends. CDR3 length: 14 residues. The CDR3 spells CASSRTFGARGAFF. The CDR3 DNA reads as TGTGCCAGCAGCCGAACGTTTGGGGCCAGAGGAGCTTTCTTT.